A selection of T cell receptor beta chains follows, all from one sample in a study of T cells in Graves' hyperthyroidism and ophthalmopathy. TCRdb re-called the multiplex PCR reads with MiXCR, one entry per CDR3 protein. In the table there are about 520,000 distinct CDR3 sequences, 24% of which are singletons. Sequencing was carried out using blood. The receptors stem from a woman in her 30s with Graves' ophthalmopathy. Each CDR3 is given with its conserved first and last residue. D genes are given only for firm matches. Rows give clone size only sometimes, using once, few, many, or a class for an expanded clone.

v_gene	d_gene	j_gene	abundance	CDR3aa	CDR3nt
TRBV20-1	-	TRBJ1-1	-	CSARVGVNTEAFF	TGCAGTGCTAGAGTAGGAGTGAACACTGAAGCTTTCTTT
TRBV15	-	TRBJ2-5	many	CATSRWVGGNQETQYF	TGTGCCACCAGCAGGTGGGTAGGAGGAAACCAAGAGACCCAGTACTTC
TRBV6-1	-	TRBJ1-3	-	CASKWRGVHTIYF	TGTGCCAGCAAGTGGAGGGGAGTTCACACCATATATTTT
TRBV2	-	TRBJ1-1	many	CASRHDSVPSEAFF	TGTGCCAGCAGGCACGACAGCGTCCCAAGTGAAGCTTTCTTT
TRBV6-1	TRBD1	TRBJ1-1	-	CASSHPPGQGTEAFF	TGTGCCAGCAGCCACCCCCCGGGACAGGGGACTGAAGCTTTCTTT
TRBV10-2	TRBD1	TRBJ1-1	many	CASSETGSEAFF	TGCGCCAGCAGCGAGACAGGGTCTGAAGCTTTCTTT
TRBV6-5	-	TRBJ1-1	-	CASSYSQMNTEAFF	TGTGCCAGCAGTTACTCCCAAATGAACACTGAAGCTTTCTTT
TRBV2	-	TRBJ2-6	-	CASSDRNSGANVLTF	TGTGCCAGCAGTGACAGAAACTCTGGGGCCAACGTCCTGACTTTC
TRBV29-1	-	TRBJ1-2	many	CSVEGPVNYGYTF	TGCAGCGTTGAGGGACCGGTAAACTATGGCTACACCTTC
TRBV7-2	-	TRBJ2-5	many	CASTEQLGLQETQYF	TGTGCCAGCACCGAACAACTCGGGCTACAAGAGACCCAGTACTTC
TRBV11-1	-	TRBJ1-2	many	CASSLILGEYNYGYTF	TGTGCCAGCAGCTTAATCTTGGGGGAATATAACTATGGCTACACCTTC
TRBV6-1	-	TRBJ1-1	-	CASSEALIRNTEAFF	TGTGCCAGCAGTGAAGCGCTTATACGGAACACTGAAGCTTTCTTT
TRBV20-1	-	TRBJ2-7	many	CSARDARDTSYEQYF	TGCAGTGCTAGAGATGCCCGGGACACCTCCTACGAGCAGTACTTC
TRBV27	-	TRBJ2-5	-	CASSDDSRGETQYF	TGTGCCAGCAGTGACGACAGTCGTGGAGAGACCCAGTACTTC
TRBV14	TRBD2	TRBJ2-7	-	CASSQESSGGAYEQYF	TGTGCCAGCAGCCAAGAGTCTAGCGGGGGGGCCTACGAGCAGTACTTC
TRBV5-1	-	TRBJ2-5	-	CASSEDTFEYF	TGCGCCAGCAGCGAGGACACCTTTGAGTACTTC
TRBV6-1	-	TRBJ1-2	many	CASSERGGFGYTF	TGTGCCAGCAGTGAACGCGGGGGATTCGGCTACACCTTC
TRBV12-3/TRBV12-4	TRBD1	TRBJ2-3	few	CASSYPDRGYTDTQYF	TGTGCCAGCAGTTACCCGGACAGGGGGTATACAGATACGCAGTATTTT
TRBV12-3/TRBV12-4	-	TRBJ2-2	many	CASSLWGYAGGELFF	TGTGCCAGCAGTTTATGGGGGTACGCCGGCGGGGAGCTGTTTTTT